A selection of T cell receptor beta chains follows, all from one sample in a study of blood T cell repertoires in COVID-19. TCRdb's copy holds only in-frame clones and misses some; the assay was immunoSEQ multiplex PCR. Of over 110,000 clones listed, 78% are singletons. The specimen was peripheral blood. These receptors all stem from an older woman with acute or convalescent COVID-19. The CDR3 runs from the conserved cysteine through the conserved F or W. Fields, in order: clone size, D gene, V gene, J gene, CDR3 protein, CDR3 DNA. A D gene is named only where the DNA matches it firmly. Some rows have no size entry. The others give once, few or many, or a class for an expanded clone.

-,-,TRBV5-4,TRBJ1-2,CASSQGPGGDGYTF,TGTGCCAGCAGCCAGGGGCCTGGGGGGGATGGCTACACCTTC
-,-,TRBV7-9,TRBJ1-6,CASSLSGESEHNSPLHF,TGTGCCAGCAGCCTGTCGGGGGAGTCAGAGCATAATTCACCCCTCCACTTT
-,-,TRBV3-1/TRBV3-2,TRBJ1-5,CASSHSGSNQPQHF,TGTGCCAGCAGCCATTCCGGTAGCAATCAGCCCCAGCATTTT
-,TRBD1,TRBV25-1,TRBJ2-5,CASSESPPDRDDQETQYF,TGTGCCAGCAGTGAATCTCCCCCAGACAGGGATGACCAAGAGACCCAGTACTTC
-,TRBD1,TRBV30,TRBJ2-1,CAWSQAGTVHNEQFF,TGTGCCTGGAGTCAGGCCGGGACAGTCCACAATGAGCAGTTCTTC
few,-,TRBV7-7,TRBJ2-5,CASSQSAGLQETQYF,TGTGCCAGCAGCCAATCTGCGGGCCTCCAAGAGACCCAGTACTTC
-,TRBD1,TRBV2,TRBJ1-1,CASSAPMGQGNTEAFF,TGTGCCAGCAGTGCGCCGATGGGACAGGGGAACACTGAAGCTTTCTTT
few,-,TRBV27,TRBJ2-5,CASSSNSQETQYF,TGTGCCAGCAGCTCCAACTCACAAGAGACCCAGTACTTC
few,-,TRBV30,TRBJ1-1,CAWISRVNTEAFF,TGTGCCTGGATTTCCAGGGTGAACACTGAAGCTTTCTTT
-,-,TRBV6-5,TRBJ2-2,CASSWANLINTGELFF,TGTGCCAGCAGTTGGGCCAACCTTATTAACACCGGGGAGCTGTTTTTT
-,-,TRBV5-4,TRBJ2-2,CASSLGTLRNTGELFF,TGTGCCAGCAGCTTGGGTACCCTGAGGAACACCGGGGAGCTGTTTTTT
-,-,TRBV6-1,TRBJ1-5,CASSEARRQAWGYSQPQHF,TGTGCCAGCAGTGAAGCGCGGAGACAGGCCTGGGGTTACAGTCAGCCCCAGCATTTT
-,TRBD2,TRBV9,TRBJ2-3,CASGAGMGTDTQYF,TGTGCCAGCGGAGCGGGAATGGGGACAGATACGCAGTATTTT
-,-,TRBV5-4,TRBJ2-5,CASSLAGGTQETQYF,TGTGCCAGCAGCTTAGCAGGGGGGACCCAAGAGACCCAGTACTTC
-,TRBD2,TRBV10-3,TRBJ2-1,CAIKLAGGNEQFF,TGTGCCATCAAGCTAGCGGGGGGCAATGAGCAGTTCTTC